This T cell receptor (beta chain) emerged from a study of T cell repertoires in ileal Crohn's disease. Study details: Every patient was operated on for stricturing (roughly 60%) or penetrating (approximately 40%) complications. Thiopurines (about twelve) or anti-TNF agents (approximately 20) were given postoperatively to about half. The study, taken as a whole, reports: High-frequency clones were more common in sorted CD8 than CD4 cells. The median delay to postoperative endoscopy was around 6.4 months.

The germline gives CDR1 SGHAT, CDR2 FQDESV (reference sequence). V was pared by 1 base and J by 14 bases, with 15 bases between. CDR3 length equals 13 residues. This clone was counted between two and nine times. Its antigen remains unknown. Using immunoSEQ multiplex PCR, the repertoire was profiled, and TCRdb retains in-frame clones only, with some absent. The sample shows around 13,000 clones, around 69% of them seen only once. Time point: neoterminal ileum biopsy at postoperative endoscopy, about 6 months after surgery. This TCR derives from an adult with Crohn's disease. Specimen: ileal tissue. The chain combines TRBV11-1 with TRBJ2-1; no definite D call. The CDR3 region has the DNA TGTGCCAGCAGCTTAGACCCCCTAGTTGCCGAGTTCTTC. Residues: CASSLDPLVAEFF.